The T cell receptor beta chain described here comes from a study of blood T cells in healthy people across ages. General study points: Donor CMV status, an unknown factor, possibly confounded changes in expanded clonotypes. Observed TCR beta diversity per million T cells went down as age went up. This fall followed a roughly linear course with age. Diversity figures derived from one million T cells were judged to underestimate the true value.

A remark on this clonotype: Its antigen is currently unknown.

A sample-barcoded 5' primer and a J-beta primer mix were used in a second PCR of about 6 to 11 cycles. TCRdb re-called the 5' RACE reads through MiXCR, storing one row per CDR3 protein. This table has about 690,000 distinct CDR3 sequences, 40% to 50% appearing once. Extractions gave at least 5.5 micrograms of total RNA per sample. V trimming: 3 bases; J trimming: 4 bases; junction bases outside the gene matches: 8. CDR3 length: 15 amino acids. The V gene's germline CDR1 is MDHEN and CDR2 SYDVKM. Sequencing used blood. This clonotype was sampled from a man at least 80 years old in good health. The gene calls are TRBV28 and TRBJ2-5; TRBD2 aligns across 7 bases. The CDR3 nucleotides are TGTGCCAGCAGTTTTCCTACGGGAGGAGGAGAGACCCAGTACTTC. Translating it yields CASSFPTGGGETQYF. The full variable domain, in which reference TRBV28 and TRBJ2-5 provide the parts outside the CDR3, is DVKVTQSSRYLVKRTGEKVFLECVQDMDHENMFWYRQDPGLGLRLIYFSYDVKMKEKGDIPEGYSVSREKKERFSLILESASTNQTSMYLCASSFPTGGGETQYFGPGTRLLVL.